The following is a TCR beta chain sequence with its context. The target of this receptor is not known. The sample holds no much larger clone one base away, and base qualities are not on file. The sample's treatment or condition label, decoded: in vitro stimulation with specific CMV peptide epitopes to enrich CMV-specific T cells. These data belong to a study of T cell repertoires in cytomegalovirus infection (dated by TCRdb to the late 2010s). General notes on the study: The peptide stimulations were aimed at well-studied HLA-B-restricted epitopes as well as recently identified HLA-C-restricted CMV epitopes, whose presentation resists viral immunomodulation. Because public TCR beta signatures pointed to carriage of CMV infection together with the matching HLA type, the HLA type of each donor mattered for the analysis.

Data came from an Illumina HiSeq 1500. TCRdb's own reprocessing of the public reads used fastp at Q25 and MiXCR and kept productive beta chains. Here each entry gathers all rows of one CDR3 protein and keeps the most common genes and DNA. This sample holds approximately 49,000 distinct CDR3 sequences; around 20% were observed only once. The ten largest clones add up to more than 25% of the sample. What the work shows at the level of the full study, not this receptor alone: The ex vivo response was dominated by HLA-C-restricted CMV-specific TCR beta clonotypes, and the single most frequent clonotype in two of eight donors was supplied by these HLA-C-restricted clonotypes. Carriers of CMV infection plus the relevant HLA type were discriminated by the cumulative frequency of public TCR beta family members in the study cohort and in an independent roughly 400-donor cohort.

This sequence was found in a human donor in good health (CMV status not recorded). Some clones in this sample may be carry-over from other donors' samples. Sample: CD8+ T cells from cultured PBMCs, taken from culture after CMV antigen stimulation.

The CDR3: CASSWGRGGNQPQHF. The nucleotides read TGTGCCAGCAGTTGGGGGAGGGGAGGGAATCAGCCCCAGCATTTT. The chain was built from TRBV12-3 or TRBV12-4 and TRBJ1-5; the D gene is perhaps TRBD1, from 5 matching bases. Reading from cysteine to phenylalanine, the CDR3 counts 15 amino acids. The sequence is cut down to CDR3 DNA, 45 bases in frame from base 1. The junction carries 14 bases between V and J, which are trimmed by 4 bases and 4 bases respectively.